The rows below give T cell receptor beta chains drawn from one sample of a study of T cell repertoires in aging, cancer and after chemotherapy. In TCRdb, the multiplex PCR reads were re-called with MiXCR into one record per CDR3 protein. Here the sample spans 12,000 or so distinct CDR3 sequences, approximately 31% being singletons. Sequenced: blood. The source of these receptors is a human donor in good health. The donor label of this sample is uncertain. Both conserved end residues are trimmed from each CDR3. A D gene is named only where the DNA matches it firmly.

cdr3_aa: ASSEATGGSYNEQF
j_call: TRBJ2-1
v_call: TRBV6-1
d_call: TRBD1

cdr3_aa: ASSFTNYGYT
j_call: TRBJ1-2
v_call: TRBV12-3/TRBV12-4
d_call: -

cdr3_aa: ASSIRDRGADTQY
j_call: TRBJ2-3
v_call: TRBV19
d_call: TRBD1

cdr3_aa: SVEDLVAGTDTQY
j_call: TRBJ2-3
v_call: TRBV29-1
d_call: -

cdr3_aa: ASSPPSGGEETQY
j_call: TRBJ2-5
v_call: TRBV13
d_call: TRBD1

cdr3_aa: ASSGGAQPQH
j_call: TRBJ1-5
v_call: TRBV6-5
d_call: -

cdr3_aa: ATIFIASNQPQH
j_call: TRBJ1-5
v_call: TRBV24-1
d_call: -

cdr3_aa: ASSLGGGHQPQH
j_call: TRBJ1-5
v_call: TRBV7-9
d_call: -

cdr3_aa: ATSRDRTGGYEQY
j_call: TRBJ2-7
v_call: TRBV15
d_call: TRBD1

cdr3_aa: ASSLERGGDYNEQF
j_call: TRBJ2-1
v_call: TRBV5-6
d_call: TRBD2

cdr3_aa: ASQTGRGANVLT
j_call: TRBJ2-6
v_call: TRBV7-9
d_call: -

cdr3_aa: SVAGQGEDIQY
j_call: TRBJ2-4
v_call: TRBV29-1
d_call: TRBD1

cdr3_aa: ASSSSGGAINEQF
j_call: TRBJ2-1
v_call: TRBV27
d_call: TRBD2

cdr3_aa: ASSSGARELF
j_call: TRBJ2-2
v_call: TRBV12-3/TRBV12-4
d_call: TRBD2

cdr3_aa: ASTARGRETDTQY
j_call: TRBJ2-3
v_call: TRBV19
d_call: -

cdr3_aa: SVGQDRYGYT
j_call: TRBJ1-2
v_call: TRBV29-1
d_call: TRBD1

cdr3_aa: AWGVIYNEQF
j_call: TRBJ2-1
v_call: TRBV30
d_call: -

cdr3_aa: ASHERGARGDEQF
j_call: TRBJ2-1
v_call: TRBV13
d_call: TRBD2

cdr3_aa: AHGPGRDTIY
j_call: TRBJ1-3
v_call: TRBV30
d_call: -

cdr3_aa: ASSYSRTSGGSYNEQF
j_call: TRBJ2-1
v_call: TRBV6-5
d_call: TRBD2

cdr3_aa: SVEGGGVGQPQH
j_call: TRBJ1-5
v_call: TRBV29-1
d_call: -

cdr3_aa: ASSLDPPYEQY
j_call: TRBJ2-7
v_call: TRBV5-5
d_call: -